This T cell receptor beta chain was retrieved from a study of CD8+CD57+ T cells in acquired aplastic anemia. The template used for profiling TCR beta VDJ and CDR3 was genomic DNA. TCRdb reprocessed the reads with MiXCR, giving one entry per CDR3 protein. The data contain 200,000 to 300,000 distinct CDR3 sequences, approximately 86% of them singletons. The CDR3 runs to 15 residues. V gave up 5 bases and J gave up 11 bases, with 24 bases separating them. Germline V gives CDR1 SGHDN, CDR2 FVKESK. In patients chosen for sequencing, flow cytometry had shown CD8+CD57+ cell expansion. As regards this clonotype: Its antigen remains unidentified.

Whole-study results and caveats: Researchers report that approximately 28 CD8+ CDR3 sequences appeared in both patients and controls.

Sample: sorted CD4+, CD8+, or CD8+CD57+ T cells (not recorded which) from PBMCs. The clonotype originates from a human donor with aplastic anemia. The chain is built from TRBV14 and TRBJ1-2; D may be TRBD1 (6 bases). The CDR3 region is CASSWQGWLHYRYTF. The CDR3, as DNA: TGTGCCAGCAGCTGGCAGGGGTGGCTACACTATCGGTACACCTTC.